The rows below give T cell receptor beta chains drawn from one sample of a study of technical replicates of blood from a handful of donors. TCRdb's copy holds only in-frame clones and misses some; the assay was immunoSEQ multiplex PCR. The sample holds about 44,000 clones, 95% to 97% seen once. Sequenced sample: T cells isolated from PBMCs. These receptors were collected from a human donor in good health. CDR3s include the opening cysteine and the closing phenylalanine or tryptophan.

v_gene: TRBV5-1; j_gene: TRBJ2-1; CDR3aa: CASSQGLAYNEQFF
v_gene: TRBV5-1; j_gene: TRBJ1-5; CDR3aa: CASSLGANQPQHF
v_gene: TRBV5-1; j_gene: TRBJ1-3; CDR3aa: CASSLRTGANTIYF
v_gene: TRBV6-1; j_gene: TRBJ1-5; CDR3aa: CASRKTATYNQPQHF
v_gene: TRBV30; j_gene: TRBJ2-1; CDR3aa: CAVAWSQRINEQFF
v_gene: TRBV7-2; j_gene: TRBJ1-1; CDR3aa: CASSFTGGPFF
v_gene: TRBV6-1; j_gene: TRBJ2-3; CDR3aa: CASSGTSVVDTQYF
v_gene: TRBV28; j_gene: TRBJ1-1; CDR3aa: CASSSGQYNAEAFF
v_gene: TRBV5-4; j_gene: TRBJ1-1; CDR3aa: CASNRLNTEAFF
v_gene: TRBV2; j_gene: TRBJ2-7; CDR3aa: CASSWDRSSYEQYF